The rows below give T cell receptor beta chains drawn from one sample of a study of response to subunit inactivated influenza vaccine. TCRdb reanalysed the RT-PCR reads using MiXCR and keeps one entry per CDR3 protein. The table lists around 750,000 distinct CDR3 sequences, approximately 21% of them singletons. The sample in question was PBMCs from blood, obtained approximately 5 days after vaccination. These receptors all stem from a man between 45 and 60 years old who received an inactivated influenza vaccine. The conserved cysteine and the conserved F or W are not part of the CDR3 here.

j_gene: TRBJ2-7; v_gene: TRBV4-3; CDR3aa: ASSQTGTREQY
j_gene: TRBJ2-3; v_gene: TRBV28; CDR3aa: ASIFPGAPPDTQY
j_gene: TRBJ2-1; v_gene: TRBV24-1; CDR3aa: ATSDFGDWGSYNEQF
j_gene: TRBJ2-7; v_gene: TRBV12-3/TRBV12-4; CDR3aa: ASSFTPPYEQY
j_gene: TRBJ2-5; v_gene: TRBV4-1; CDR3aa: ASSQGDSETQY
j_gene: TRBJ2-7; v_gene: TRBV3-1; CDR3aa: ASSPSTRGRYEQY
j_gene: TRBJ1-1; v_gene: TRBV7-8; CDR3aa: ASRKDRWNTEAF
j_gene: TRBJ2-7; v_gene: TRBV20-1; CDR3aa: SATRDSQFGEQY
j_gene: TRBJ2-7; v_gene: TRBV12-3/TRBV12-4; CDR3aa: ASSPFGQGTFYEQY
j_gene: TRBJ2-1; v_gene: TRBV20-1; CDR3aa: SAREGLAGVNEQF
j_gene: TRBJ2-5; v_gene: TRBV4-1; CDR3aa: ASSQGPSGGLGETQY
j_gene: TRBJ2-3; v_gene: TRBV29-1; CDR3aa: SSLGPGSTDTQY
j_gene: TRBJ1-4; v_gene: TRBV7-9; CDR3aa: ASSLVLGTANEKLF
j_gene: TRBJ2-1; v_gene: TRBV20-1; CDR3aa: SAERTSREQF
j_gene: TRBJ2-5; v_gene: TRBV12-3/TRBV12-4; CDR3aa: TRSLASGGPLPSQETQY
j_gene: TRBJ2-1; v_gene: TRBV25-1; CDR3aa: ASSPGLAVIYEQF
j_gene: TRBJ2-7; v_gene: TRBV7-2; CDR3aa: ASSPRGTGGSYEQY
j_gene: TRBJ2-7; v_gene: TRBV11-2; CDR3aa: ASSFWTGTAYEQY
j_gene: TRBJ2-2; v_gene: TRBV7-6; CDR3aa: ASSLMLTGTTGELF
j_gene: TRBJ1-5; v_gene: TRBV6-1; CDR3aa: ASRPRGSGNQPQH